Presented here are 15 T cell receptor beta chains from one specimen sequenced in a study of cytomegalovirus exposure and HLA in healthy donors (TCRdb year 2017). The library relied on the immunoSEQ multiplex PCR assay. For the multiplex PCR, a mixture combining 60 forward primers for TCR Vbeta segments and 13 reverse primers for TCR Jbeta segments was used. Drawn from immuneACCESS, this table holds only the in-frame rearrangements with V and J called that TCRdb kept. Clones are partly lost; checked studies trace under half to an unresolved V gene and leave the rest unexplained. The sample includes some 150,000 clones, with 75% observed a single time. The top ten clonotypes cover around 3.4% of the sample. Sequencing input: PBMCs. These receptors originate from a middle-aged man in good health and CMV-seronegative.

The chain carries TRBV2 and TRBJ1-2, with 7 bases that match TRBD1. The CDR3 loop spans 15 amino acids. V trimming: 2 bases; J trimming: 7 bases; junction bases outside the gene matches: 10. From germline, CDR1 is SNHLY and CDR2 FYNNEI. CDR3: CASSELGQGDGGYTF. The CDR3 DNA is TGTGCCAGCAGTGAACTGGGGCAGGGGGACGGTGGCTACACCTTC.

The chain uses TRBV7-9 and TRBJ1-5, with TRBD1 as a possible D gene (6 bases). Between the trimmed V and J ends, which lost 5 bases and 7 bases, there was a span of 18 bases. This CDR3 spans 15 amino acids. The germline V gene encodes CDR1 SEHNR and CDR2 FQNEAQ (reference sequence). The CDR3 coding sequence is TGTGCCAGCAGCCGGGACAACCCCTGGAAACAGCCCCAGCATTTT. Protein product: CASSRDNPWKQPQHF.

This clone turned up a few times. V usage is TRBV5-1 and J usage is TRBJ1-2, with D uncertain. This CDR3 spans 12 amino acids. Germline CDR1 and CDR2: SGHRS and YFSETQ. Between the trimmed V and J ends, which lost 7 bases and 3 bases, there was a span of 10 bases. CDR3 DNA: TGCGCCAGCCGCGAGGTTGACTATGGCTACACCTTC. Translation: CASREVDYGYTF.

The genes are TRBV18 and TRBJ2-2, with 7 bases aligning to TRBD2. The CDR3 is 15 residues long. Germline values: CDR1 KGHSH, CDR2 LQKENI. The V gene end was trimmed by 6 bases and the J gene end by 4 bases; junction bases not matched to a gene: 8. The CDR3 here is CASSLSGGGTGELFF. In DNA form, the CDR3 reads TGTGCCAGCTCCTTATCGGGAGGAGGCACCGGGGAGCTGTTTTTT.

The chain employs TRBV28 and TRBJ2-5; D may be TRBD1 (5 bases). Looked up from germline, CDR1 is MDHEN and CDR2 is SYDVKM. The CDR3 has 13 residues. Trimming stripped 4 bases from V and 4 bases from J, with 10 bases between. The CDR3 sequence is CASSSTARETQYF. In DNA, the CDR3 is TGTGCCAGCAGTTCGACAGCCCGAGAGACCCAGTACTTC.

Only a few counts were recorded for this clone. The rearrangement uses TRBV5-1 and TRBJ1-4; D is unclear. Trimming removed 0 bases at V and 3 bases at J, with 6 bases between. Germline V gene lookup returns CDR1 SGHRS and CDR2 YFSETQ. The CDR3 length is 14 residues. CDR3 protein: CASSLAAPNEKLFF. Here the CDR3 DNA reads TGCGCCAGCAGCTTGGCAGCGCCTAATGAAAAACTGTTTTTT. Filled out from reference TRBV5-1 and TRBJ1-4, the complete variable domain reads KAGVTQTPRYLIKTRGQQVTLSCSPISGHRSVSWYQQTPGQGLQFLFEYFSETQRNKGNFPGRFSGRQFSNSRSEMNVSTLELGDSALYLCASSLAAPNEKLFFGSGTQLSVL.

The V and J genes are TRBV4-3 and TRBJ2-7; 9 bases agree with TRBD1. Germline assignment: CDR1 LGHNA and CDR2 YSLEER. This CDR3 is built from 15 residues. The V and J ends lost 4 bases and 5 bases, in that order; junction bases with no gene match: 9. CDR3 DNA sequence: TGCGCCAGCAGCCTAAGCGGGACAGGGTTCGACGAGCAGTACTTC. It codes for CASSLSGTGFDEQYF.

The V gene is TRBV10-3, the J gene TRBJ1-4, with 9 bases identical to TRBD1. The ends lost 6 bases at V and 3 bases at J; junction bases unmatched: 2. CDR1 and CDR2 from the germline V gene are ENHRY and SYGVKD. The CDR3 covers 14 residues. In DNA form, the CDR3 reads TGTGCCATCAGCGGGACAGGGTCTAATGAAAAACTGTTTTTT. Translation: CAISGTGSNEKLFF.

The chain couples TRBV6-6 to TRBJ1-1, with a tentative D call TRBD1 (6 bases). Germline V gene lookup returns CDR1 MNHNY and CDR2 SVGAGI (reference sequence). The CDR3 has 15 amino acids. Between the trimmed V and J ends, which lost 1 base and 4 bases, there was a span of 13 bases. CDR3 sequence: CASSYLARGPTEAFF. The DNA for the CDR3 is TGTGCCAGCAGTTACTTGGCCAGGGGACCCACTGAAGCTTTCTTT.

The rearrangement uses TRBV6-5 and TRBJ2-5; weak D call: TRBD2 (5 bases). The J call may be in error: the DNA end matches TRBJ2-7 better. This CDR3 is built from 14 residues. CDR1 is MNHEY and CDR2 is SVGAGI in the germline V gene. The CDR3 sequence is CASSYRGNAYEQYF. For the CDR3, the DNA is TGTGCCAGCAGTTACAGAGGGAATGCCTACGAGCAGTACTTC.

This clone was seen a few times. The V gene is TRBV29-1, the J gene TRBJ1-2; no clear D gene. This CDR3 comprises 12 residues. Germline-derived CDR1 and CDR2 are SQVTM and ANQGSEA. V was pared by 6 bases and J by 2 bases, with 10 bases between. CDR3 DNA: TGCAGCGTCCTGACAAACAACTATGGCTACACCTTC. This translates into CSVLTNNYGYTF.

The genes are TRBV9 and TRBJ2-1, with D perhaps assigned TRBD1 or TRBD2 (6 bases each). Trimming took 7 bases from V and 4 from J, leaving 12 bases between them. From germline, CDR1 is SGDLS and CDR2 YYNGEE. The CDR3 covers 13 residues. The CDR3 spells CASGGTKYNEQFF. The DNA of the CDR3 is TGTGCCAGCGGCGGGACAAAATACAATGAGCAGTTCTTC.

The chain couples TRBV5-1 to TRBJ2-7; D may be TRBD1 (7 bases). CDR3 length equals 16 residues. Germline CDR1 SGHRS, CDR2 YFSETQ. The V end was cut by 3 bases, the J end by 3 bases, with 19 bases between. The CDR3 is CASSSAGGQGGYEQYF. The CDR3 coding sequence is TGCGCCAGCAGCTCAGCCGGAGGGCAGGGGGGCTACGAGCAGTACTTC.

This chain connects TRBV27 to TRBJ2-1; 8 bases map to TRBD1. Germline CDR1 is MNHEY and CDR2 is SMNVEV (reference sequence). The CDR3 spans 13 residues. J lost 8 bases, V lost 2 bases, and 2 bases had no gene match. The CDR3 nucleotides read TGTGCCAGCAGTTTAACAGGGGGGTATGAGCAGTTCTTC. It translates to CASSLTGGYEQFF.

The chain links TRBV7-2 to TRBJ1-1; 8 positions agree with TRBD1. J lost 11 bases, V lost 4 bases, and 6 bases had no gene match. This CDR3 contains 12 residues. Germline CDR1 SGHTA, CDR2 FQGNSA. The CDR3 DNA follows: TGTGCCAGCAGCTACGACAGGGGCGCCGCTTTCTTT. Translation gives CASSYDRGAAFF. The whole variable domain, remainder taken from reference TRBV7-2 and TRBJ1-1, is GAGVSQSPSNKVTEKGKDVELRCDPISGHTALYWYRQSLGQGLEFLIYFQGNSAPDKSGLPSDRFSAERTGGSVSTLTIQRTQQEDSAVYLCASSYDRGAAFFGQGTRLTVV.